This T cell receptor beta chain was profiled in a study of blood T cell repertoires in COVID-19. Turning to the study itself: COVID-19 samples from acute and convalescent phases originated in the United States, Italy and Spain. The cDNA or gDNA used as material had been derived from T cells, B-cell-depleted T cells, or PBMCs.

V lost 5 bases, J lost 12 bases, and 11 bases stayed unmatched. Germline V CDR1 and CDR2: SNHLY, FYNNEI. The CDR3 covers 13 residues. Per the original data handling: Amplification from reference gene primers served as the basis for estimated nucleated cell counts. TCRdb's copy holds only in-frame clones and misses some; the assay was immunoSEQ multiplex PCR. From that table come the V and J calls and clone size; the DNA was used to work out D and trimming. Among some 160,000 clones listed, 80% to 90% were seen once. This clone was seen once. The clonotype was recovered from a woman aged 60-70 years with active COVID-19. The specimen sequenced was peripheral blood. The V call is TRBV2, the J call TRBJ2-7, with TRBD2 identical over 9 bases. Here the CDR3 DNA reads TGTGCCAGCAGTCGGACTAGCGTTACCGACTGGTACTTC. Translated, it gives CASSRTSVTDWYF. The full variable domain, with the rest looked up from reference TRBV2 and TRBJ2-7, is EPEVTQTPSHQVTQMGQEVILRCVPISNHLYFYWYRQILGQKVEFLVSFYNNEISEKSEIFDDQFSVERPDGSNFTLKIRSTKLEDSAMYFCASSRTSVTDWYFGPGTRLTVT.